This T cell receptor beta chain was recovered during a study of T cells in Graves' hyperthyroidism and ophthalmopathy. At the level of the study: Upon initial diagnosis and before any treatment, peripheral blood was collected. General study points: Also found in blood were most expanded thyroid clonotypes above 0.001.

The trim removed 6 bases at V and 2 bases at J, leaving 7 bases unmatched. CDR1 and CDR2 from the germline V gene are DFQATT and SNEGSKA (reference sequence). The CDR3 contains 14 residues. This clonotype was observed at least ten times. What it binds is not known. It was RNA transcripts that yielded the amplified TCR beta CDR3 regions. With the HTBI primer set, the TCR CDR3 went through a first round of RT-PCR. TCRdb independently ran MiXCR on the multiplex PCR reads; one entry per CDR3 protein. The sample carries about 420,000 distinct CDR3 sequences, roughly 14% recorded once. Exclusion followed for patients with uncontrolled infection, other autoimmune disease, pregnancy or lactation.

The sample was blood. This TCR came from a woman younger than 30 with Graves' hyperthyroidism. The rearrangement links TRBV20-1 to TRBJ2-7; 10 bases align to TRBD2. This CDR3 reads CSASQLAGPYEQYF. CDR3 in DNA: TGCAGTGCGTCCCAACTAGCGGGGCCCTACGAGCAGTACTTC.